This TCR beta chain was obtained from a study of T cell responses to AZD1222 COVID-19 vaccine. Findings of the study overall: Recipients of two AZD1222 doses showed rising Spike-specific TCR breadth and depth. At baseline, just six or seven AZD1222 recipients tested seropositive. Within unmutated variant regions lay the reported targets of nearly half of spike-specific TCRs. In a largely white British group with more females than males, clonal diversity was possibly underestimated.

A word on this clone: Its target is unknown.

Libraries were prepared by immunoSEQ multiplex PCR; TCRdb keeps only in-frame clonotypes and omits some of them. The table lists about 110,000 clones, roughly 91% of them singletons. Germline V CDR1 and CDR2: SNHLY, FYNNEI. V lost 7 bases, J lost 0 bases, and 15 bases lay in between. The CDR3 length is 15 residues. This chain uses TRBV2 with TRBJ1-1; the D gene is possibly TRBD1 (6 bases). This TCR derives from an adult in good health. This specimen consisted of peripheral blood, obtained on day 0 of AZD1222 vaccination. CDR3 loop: CASNSQGTMNTEAFF. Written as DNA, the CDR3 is TGTGCCAGCAACTCACAGGGCACCATGAACACTGAAGCTTTCTTT.